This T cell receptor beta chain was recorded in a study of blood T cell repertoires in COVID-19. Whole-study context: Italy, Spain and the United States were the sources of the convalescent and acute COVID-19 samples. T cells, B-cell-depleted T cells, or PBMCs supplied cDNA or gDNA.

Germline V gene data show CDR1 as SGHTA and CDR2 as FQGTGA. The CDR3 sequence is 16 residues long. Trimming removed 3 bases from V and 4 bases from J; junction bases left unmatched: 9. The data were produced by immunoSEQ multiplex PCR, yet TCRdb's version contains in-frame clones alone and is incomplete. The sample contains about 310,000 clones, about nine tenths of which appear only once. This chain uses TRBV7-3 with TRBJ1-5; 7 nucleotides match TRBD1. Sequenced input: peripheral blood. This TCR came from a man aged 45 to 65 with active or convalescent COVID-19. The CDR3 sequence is CASSLNPGQNNQPQHF. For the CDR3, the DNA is TGTGCCAGCAGCTTGAACCCGGGACAGAATAATCAGCCCCAGCATTTT.